This TCR beta chain was profiled in a study of T cell changes during pregnancy in multiple sclerosis (dated by TCRdb to the late 2010s). Context from the whole study: The study looked at changes in the T cell repertoire across pregnancy in women with multiple sclerosis.

The CDR1 and CDR2 encoded by the germline V gene are MNHEY and SVGAGI. There are 15 amino acids in the CDR3, from cysteine to phenylalanine inclusive. The entry retains the CDR3 DNA only, 45 bases that are in frame from base 1. Trimming removed 0 bases from V and 2 bases from J, leaving 10 bases between the germline ends. Libraries came from the immunoSEQ multiplex PCR assay. TCRdb retrieved this table from immuneACCESS and kept in-frame rearrangements only. Not all clones are present; in checked studies, unresolved V genes account for under half, and no reason is known for the remainder. This sample comprises some 70,000 clones, roughly 88% of them detected only once. Of the sample, 9% to 9.5% falls within the top ten clones. Comments on this clone: Its antigen remains unidentified. The input lacks base qualities; no much larger clone sits a single base away.

The receptor comes from a female donor in good health, enrolled as a control in a pregnancy study. The chain couples TRBV6-5 to TRBJ2-5; the best D guess is TRBD2, with 5 bases matching. The sample in question was peripheral blood, obtained after pregnancy. The nucleotide sequence reads TGTGCCAGCAGTTACTCTGGCACGGGGCAAGAGACCCAGTACTTC. It specifies CASSYSGTGQETQYF.